This T cell receptor (beta chain) was retrieved from a study of cytotoxic CD8 clonotypes in ibrutinib-treated CLL. The germline CDR1 and CDR2 sequences are SNHLY and FYNNEI. The CDR3 length is 15 residues. Losses at the gene ends were 1 base for V and 1 base for J; bases not matched to a gene: 4. Sequencing was performed with immunoSEQ multiplex PCR; in TCRdb, only in-frame clones are kept and a portion is missing. The sample contains 30,000 to 35,000 clones, approximately 69% of which appear only once. This clone was picked up a small number of times. This chain uses TRBV2 with TRBJ2-7; TRBD1 agrees at 7 bases. Sequences were derived from PBMCs, sampled before ibrutinib treatment. The clonotype originates from a human donor with chronic lymphocytic leukemia. CDR3 DNA: TGTGCCAGCAGTGAAGACAGGGGAAAATCCTACGAGCAGTACTTC. It yields the protein CASSEDRGKSYEQYF.